These 25 T cell receptor beta chains were all obtained from the same sample, sequenced in a study of T cells in Graves' hyperthyroidism and ophthalmopathy. Amplification of TCR beta CDR3 regions was performed using RNA transcripts as template. Initially, a first-round RT-PCR of the TCR CDR3 employed the HTBI primer set. TCRdb reprocessed the multiplex PCR reads with MiXCR, giving one entry per CDR3 protein. Of hundreds of thousands of distinct CDR3 sequences in the sample, 13% were seen once. The material sequenced was blood. Every receptor here comes from a woman under 30 with Graves' hyperthyroidism.

This clonotype showed up many times. The gene calls are TRBV27 and TRBJ2-4; D may be TRBD1 (6 bases). The CDR3 totals 14 residues. The germline V and J ends were trimmed by 6 bases and 6 bases, with 15 bases remaining between them. Germline-derived CDR1 and CDR2 are MNHEY and SMNVEV (reference sequence). The CDR3 DNA reads as TGTGCCAGCAGCCCTAGGGGGAATTCAAACATTCAGTACTTC. Residues: CASSPRGNSNIQYF.

This clonotype was detected many times. The genes are TRBV12-3 or TRBV12-4 and TRBJ1-1; D is unclear. Between the trimmed V and J ends, which lost 4 bases and 2 bases, there was a span of 11 bases. This CDR3 spans 14 amino acids. CDR3 nucleotide sequence: TGTGCCAGCAGTTCGGGGTCGATCAACACTGAAGCTTTCTTT. Its protein is CASSSGSINTEAFF.

Details on this clonotype: This may be a read error, as it is one base from a much larger clone. The chain has TRBV20-1 and TRBJ2-1; unclear D gene. The end of the DNA aligns better with TRBJ2-7, so the J call may be wrong. This CDR3 is built from 15 residues. Germline CDR1 is DFQATT and CDR2 is SNEGSKA (reference sequence). The CDR3 bases are TGCAGTGCTACTACGGACGGTAGCTCCTACAATGAGCAGTACTTC. Translated: CSATTDGSSYNEQYF.

This clonotype was observed at least ten times. The rearrangement joins TRBV14 to TRBJ2-5; D is undetermined. The V and J ends lost 0 bases and 4 bases respectively, with 6 bases between them. The CDR3 is 13 amino acids. Germline CDR1 SGHDN, CDR2 FVKESK. CDR3 loop: CASSQDLRETQYF. The CDR3 DNA follows: TGTGCCAGCAGCCAAGATCTACGAGAGACCCAGTACTTC.

At least ten counts were recorded for this clonotype. This chain joins TRBV28 and TRBJ2-7; D might be TRBD2 (6 bases). Between the trimmed V and J ends, which lost 2 bases and 4 bases, there was a span of 9 bases. Germline CDR1 reads MDHEN; CDR2 reads SYDVKM. This CDR3 is built from 13 residues. The CDR3 is CASSLGGRYEQYF. Here the CDR3 DNA reads TGTGCCAGCAGTTTAGGTGGGAGGTACGAGCAGTACTTC.

This clonotype was recorded a few times. CDR3 DNA: TGCAGTGCTAGAGCGGGACTAGCGGGGAGGAACACCGGGGAGCTGTTTTTT. It yields the protein CSARAGLAGRNTGELFF. V gene TRBV20-1 combines with J gene TRBJ2-2, with 13 bases matching TRBD2. CDR1 and CDR2 from the germline V gene are DFQATT and SNEGSKA (reference sequence). The V segment lost 1 base and the J segment 1 base; nucleotides outside the gene matches: 3. The CDR3 is 17 residues long.

This clonotype was detected many times. The chain is built from TRBV7-6 and TRBJ2-7; TRBD1 matches 9 bases. Trimming removed 1 base from V and 6 bases from J; junction bases left unmatched: 13. The length of the CDR3 is 17 residues. CDR1 is SGHVS and CDR2 is FNYEAQ in the germline V gene. The CDR3: CASSLEVQGALRGEQYF. The CDR3 bases are TGTGCCAGCAGCTTAGAGGTACAGGGGGCCCTTAGGGGCGAGCAGTACTTC.

This clonotype was seen many times. The J gene is TRBJ1-2, the V gene TRBV20-1; 10 nucleotides match TRBD1. The trim removed 6 bases at V and 8 bases at J, leaving 12 bases unmatched. The CDR3 runs to 14 residues. The germline CDR1 and CDR2 sequences are DFQATT and SNEGSKA (reference sequence). Here the CDR3 reads CSADDRGRFSGYTF. The CDR3 bases are TGCAGTGCGGACGACAGGGGGCGCTTCTCCGGCTACACCTTC.

CDR3 protein: CASSIPTSGSEQYF. For the CDR3, the DNA is TGTGCCAGTAGTATCCCAACTAGCGGGAGCGAGCAGTACTTC. The chain carries TRBV19 and TRBJ2-7; 11 bases map to TRBD2. The J segment lost 6 bases and the V segment lost 3 bases, leaving 4 bases of the junction unmatched. This CDR3 comprises 14 residues. Germline V lookup: CDR1 LNHDA, CDR2 SQIVND (reference sequence).

This clonotype was seen repeatedly, ten times or more. This chain links TRBV7-2 with TRBJ1-1; the match to TRBD1 covers 8 bases. The CDR3 has 14 amino acids. Germline V lookup: CDR1 SGHTA, CDR2 FQGNSA. V was pared by 2 bases and J by 3 bases, with 2 bases of the junction left unmatched. This chain's CDR3 is CASSLTGGYTEAFF. The CDR3 bases are TGTGCCAGCAGCTTAACAGGGGGATACACTGAAGCTTTCTTT.

This clonotype was seen at least ten times. The V and J genes are TRBV20-1 and TRBJ2-7, with D uncertain. The CDR3 is 13 amino acids. Germline V gives CDR1 DFQATT, CDR2 SNEGSKA (reference sequence). With 0 bases removed from V and 1 base from J, the gap between germline ends came to 7 bases. CDR3 sequence: CSARDLLSYEQYF. CDR3 nucleotides: TGCAGTGCTAGAGATCTACTATCCTACGAGCAGTACTTC.

The chain joins TRBV7-2 to TRBJ1-1, with 7 bases fitting TRBD1. V lost 5 bases, J lost 11 bases, and 8 bases stayed unmatched. The CDR3 has 12 amino acids. Germline CDR1 reads SGHTA; CDR2 reads FQGNSA. DNA for the CDR3: TGTGCCAGCAGCCCAACCACAGGGGCCGCTTTCTTT. Its translation: CASSPTTGAAFF.

In its sample, this clonotype was seen once. The chain carries TRBV11-3 and TRBJ1-6, with D perhaps matching TRBD1 (5 bases). The V end lost 7 bases, the J end lost 6 bases, and 19 bases lay between the germline ends. CDR3 length: 16 residues. From germline, CDR1 is SGHNT and CDR2 YENEEA. The CDR3 nucleotides read TGTGCCAGCAAGACTTCCTCGGGACTGCTTAATTCACCCCTCCACTTT. It codes for CASKTSSGLLNSPLHF.

This clonotype was seen repeatedly, ten times or more. The chain links TRBV6-1 to TRBJ1-1; perhaps TRBD1 as D (5 bases). Germline loops: CDR1 MNHNS, CDR2 SASEGT. Trimming pared 6 bases from V and 2 bases from J, leaving 19 bases between. This CDR3 has 16 amino acids. CDR3 sequence reads: CASSSSYGTGNTEAFF. In DNA, the CDR3 is TGTGCCAGCAGCTCCTCCTATGGGACGGGTAACACTGAAGCTTTCTTT.

This clonotype has a count of ten or more. V gene TRBV2 combines with J gene TRBJ1-2; D unresolved. The V end lost 10 bases, the J end lost 2 bases, and 8 bases lay between the germline ends. Germline-derived CDR1 and CDR2 are SNHLY and FYNNEI. The CDR3 contains 11 residues. The CDR3 nucleotides read TGTGCCATCTCTCCCAACTATGGCTACACCTTC. Protein sequence: CAISPNYGYTF.

The chain couples TRBV7-3 to TRBJ2-2; weak D call: TRBD2 (5 bases). Germline CDR1 and CDR2: SGHTA and FQGTGA. Trimming took 2 bases from V and 0 from J, leaving 7 bases between them. The CDR3 sequence is 15 residues long. CDR3 bases: TGTGCCAGCAGCTTATCTAGCCCGAACACCGGGGAGCTGTTTTTT. Protein: CASSLSSPNTGELFF.

This clonotype was found a few times. The genes are TRBV5-5 and TRBJ1-6; TRBD1 might be the D (5 bases). The CDR3 spans 16 residues. Germline V gene sequence: CDR1 SGHKS, CDR2 YYEKEE (reference sequence). The V end lost 0 bases, the J end lost 8 bases, and 15 bases lay between the germline ends. The chain's CDR3 is CASSLDLTGGYSPLHF. In DNA, the CDR3 is TGTGCCAGCAGCTTGGATCTTACAGGAGGATATTCACCCCTCCACTTT.

The table lists this clonotype with many counts. The V call is TRBV20-1, the J call TRBJ2-1, with D maybe TRBD1 (5 bases). Between the trimmed V and J ends, which lost 5 bases and 7 bases, there was a span of 18 bases. The germline V gene encodes CDR1 DFQATT and CDR2 SNEGSKA (reference sequence). The CDR3 totals 14 residues. CDR3 bases: TGCAGTGCTTATGGACACCCCTTGGGTAATGAGCAGTTCTTC. Residues: CSAYGHPLGNEQFF.

This clonotype was detected a few times. The chain combines TRBV14 with TRBJ2-1; 10 nucleotides align to TRBD1. The germline gives CDR1 SGHDN, CDR2 FVKESK. The CDR3 is 16 amino acids. The V gene end was trimmed by 4 bases and the J gene end by 2 bases; junction bases not matched to a gene: 5. The CDR3 here is CASSRPGTGAYNEQFF. The CDR3 region has the DNA TGTGCCAGCAGCCGCCCCGGGACAGGGGCCTACAATGAGCAGTTCTTC.

The table lists this clonotype with many counts. V and J are TRBV6-2 or TRBV6-3 and TRBJ1-1; 12 bases align to TRBD1. The germline CDR1 and CDR2 sequences are MNHEY and SVGEGT. The CDR3 spans 17 residues. With 9 bases clipped from V and 8 bases from J, the junction kept 19 bases outside the gene matches. CDR3 in amino acids: CASTNPGQGARDTEAFF. CDR3 sequence (DNA): TGTGCCAGTACAAATCCGGGACAGGGGGCGCGCGATACAGAAGCTTTCTTT.

The sample holds many counts of this clonotype. This chain links TRBV2 with TRBJ2-3, with 9 bases matching TRBD2. In germline, CDR1 is SNHLY, CDR2 FYNNEI. This CDR3 comprises 16 residues. J lost 0 bases, V lost 6 bases, and 7 bases had no gene match. CDR3 in amino acids: CASSRSGRYSTDTQYF. Written as DNA, the CDR3 is TGTGCCAGCAGCCGAAGCGGGAGGTATAGCACAGATACGCAGTATTTT.

The chain has TRBV6-1 and TRBJ1-6; D perhaps matches TRBD1 (5 bases). The CDR3 contains 15 residues. Trimming took off 8 bases at V and 9 bases at J, with 20 bases between the two ends. The V gene's germline CDR1 is MNHNS and CDR2 SASEGT. CDR3 in DNA: TGTGCCAGCTCCCTTGAGACAGCTCTTGTTTCACCCCTCCACTTT. Its protein product is CASSLETALVSPLHF.

This clonotype was seen many times. The V and J genes are TRBV28 and TRBJ2-7; unclear D gene. CDR1 is MDHEN, CDR2 SYDVKM, per germline. Trimming removed 7 bases at V and 2 bases at J, with 12 bases between. This CDR3 is built from 13 residues. The CDR3 DNA reads TGTGCCAGCACCCCTCGGACGGCCTACGAGCAGTACTTC. Its translation: CASTPRTAYEQYF.

This clonotype was detected many times. The rearrangement links TRBV12-3 or TRBV12-4 to TRBJ2-7; 8 positions match TRBD1. V lost 8 bases to trimming and J lost 0 bases; unmatched junction nucleotides: 9. This CDR3 is 15 amino acids long. The CDR3 DNA follows: TGTGCCAGCGGACCTTCCGGGACAGGCTCCTACGAGCAGTACTTC. It yields the protein CASGPSGTGSYEQYF.

With regard to this clonotype: Possible read error: a much larger clone is one base away. The genes are TRBV3-1 and TRBJ2-1, with D tentatively TRBD1 or TRBD2 (5 bases each). The CDR3 contains 15 residues. Germline CDR1 is LGHDT and CDR2 is YNNKEL (reference sequence). Trimming shortened V by 3 bases and J by 5 bases, and 14 bases separated the two germline ends. This CDR3 is CASSQVGLAHNEQFF. For the CDR3, the DNA is TGTGCCAGCAGCCAGGTGGGGCTAGCACACAATGAGCAGTTCTTC.